This T cell receptor (beta chain) was recorded in a study of T-cell reconstitution after alpha-beta-depleted transplantation in children. Whole-study results and caveats: It was reported that alpha-beta T cells came from several hundred expanded graft clones (about two months after transplant). The authors attributed T-cell counts and diversity one year after transplant mostly to newly produced T cells.

This clonotype was seen more than once but under ten times. What it binds is unknown. Preparation of the TCRbeta library was carried out with unique molecular identifiers. TCRdb passed the PCR reads through MiXCR, listing each CDR3 protein once. The table has fewer than 700,000 distinct CDR3 sequences, 10% to 15% seen once. The CDR3 has 13 residues. The V segment lost 6 bases and the J segment 2 bases; nucleotides outside the gene matches: 4. The germline V gene has CDR1 SQVTM and CDR2 ANQGSEA. V is TRBV29-1 and J is TRBJ2-7, with 10 nucleotides matching TRBD2. The origin of this receptor is a male patient aged 10 to 17 who had a stem cell transplant for acute myeloid leukemia, so the T cells may come from the graft donor. The source was PBMCs, mostly from graft donor cells, collected 360 days after TCRalphabeta/CD19-depleted stem cell transplant. The CDR3 here is CSVQREGPYEQYF. CDR3 DNA sequence: TGCAGCGTCCAGCGGGAGGGGCCCTACGAGCAGTACTTC.